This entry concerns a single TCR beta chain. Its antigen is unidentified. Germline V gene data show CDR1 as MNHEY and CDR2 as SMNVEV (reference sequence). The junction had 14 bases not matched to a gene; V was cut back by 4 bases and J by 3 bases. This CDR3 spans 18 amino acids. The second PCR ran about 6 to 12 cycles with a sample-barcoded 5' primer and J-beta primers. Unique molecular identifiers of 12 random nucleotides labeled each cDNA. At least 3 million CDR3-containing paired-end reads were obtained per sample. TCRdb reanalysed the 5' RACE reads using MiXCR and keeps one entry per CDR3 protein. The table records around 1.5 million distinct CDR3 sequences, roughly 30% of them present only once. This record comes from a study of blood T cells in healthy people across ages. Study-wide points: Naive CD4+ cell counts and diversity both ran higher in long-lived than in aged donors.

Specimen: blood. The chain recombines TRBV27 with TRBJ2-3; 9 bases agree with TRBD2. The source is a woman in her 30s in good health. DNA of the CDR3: TGTGCCAGCAGTTCCAAAGGACTAGCGTGGAGGACGACAGATACGCAGTATTTT. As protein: CASSSKGLAWRTTDTQYF.